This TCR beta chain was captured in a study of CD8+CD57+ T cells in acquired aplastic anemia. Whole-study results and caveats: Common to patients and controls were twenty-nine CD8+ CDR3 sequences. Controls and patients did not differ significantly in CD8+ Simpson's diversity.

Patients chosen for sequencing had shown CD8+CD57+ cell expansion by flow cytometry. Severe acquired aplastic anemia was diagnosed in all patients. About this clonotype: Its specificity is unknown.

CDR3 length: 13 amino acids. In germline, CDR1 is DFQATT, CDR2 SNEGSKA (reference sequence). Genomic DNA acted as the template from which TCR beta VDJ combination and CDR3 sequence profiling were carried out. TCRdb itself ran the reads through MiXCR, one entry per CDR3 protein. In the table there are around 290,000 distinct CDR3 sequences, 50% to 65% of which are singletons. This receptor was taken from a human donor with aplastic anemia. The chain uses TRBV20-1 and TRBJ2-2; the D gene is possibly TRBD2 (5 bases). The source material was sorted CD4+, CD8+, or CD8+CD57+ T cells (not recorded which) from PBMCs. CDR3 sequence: CSTRELNTGELFF. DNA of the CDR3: TGCAGCACCCGGGAACTCAACACCGGGGAGCTGTTTTTT.